The entry below gives a single T cell receptor (beta chain) sequence along with its context. Its antigen is not identified. Produced via immunoSEQ multiplex PCR; TCRdb's table is partial and in-frame only. The sample yields roughly 80,000 clones, more than 80% seen once. The data were taken from a study of OX40 agonist ivuxolimab in advanced cancers. Findings and caveats of the study: Fewer expanded clones were found on average in CD4+ than in CD8+ T cells.

Germline V CDR1 and CDR2: SGHAT, FQNNGV. This CDR3 contains 15 residues. V lost 3 bases to trimming and J lost 5 bases, with 11 bases between them. The receptor comes from an adult with an advanced solid tumor such as melanoma, head and neck, liver or kidney cancer. The sample was CD4+ or CD8+ T cells sorted from blood, taken in a trial of the OX40 agonist ivuxolimab. The rearrangement uses TRBV11-2 and TRBJ1-6; D may be TRBD1 (6 bases). The CDR3 here is CASSFGGLDNSPLHF. CDR3 nucleotide sequence: TGTGCCAGCAGCTTCGGGGGGCTGGATAATTCACCCCTCCACTTT.